The 10 T cell receptor beta chains reported below all come from one sample, sequenced in a study of spatial heterogeneity in lung cancer (dated by TCRdb to the late 2010s). Libraries were constructed by 5' RACE. Sequenced using a NextSeq 500. Starting from the raw public reads, TCRdb applied fastp trimming at Q25, assembled clones with MiXCR and retained in-frame beta chains. When rows share a CDR3 protein, they turn into one entry using the most common DNA and genes. The sample records about 30,000 distinct CDR3 sequences, around 6% of which are singletons. 20% to 25% of the sample is held by the ten biggest clonotypes. The time point label, as the study defines it: blood at routine non-recurrence follow-up after resection. For TCR sequencing, whole RNA was extracted from tumor and nontumor lung tissue, or from cryopreserved PBMC samples, and no cell sorting was done. The sample in question was PBMCs, obtained at follow-up. The receptors originated from a male donor with early-stage non-small cell lung cancer.

This clonotype was seen a few times. The J gene is TRBJ2-3, the V gene TRBV5-1; 13 bases match TRBD2. V trimming: 4 bases; J trimming: 4 bases; junction bases outside the gene matches: 6. The CDR3 consists of 16 residues. Germline CDR1 is SGHRS and CDR2 is YFSETQ. The CDR3 nucleotides read TGCGCCAGCAGCCGCCGGACTAGCGGGGGCGCAGATACGCAGTATTTT. Its translation: CASSRRTSGGADTQYF. The full variable domain, in which reference TRBV5-1 and TRBJ2-3 provide the parts outside the CDR3, is KAGVTQTPRYLIKTRGQQVTLSCSPISGHRSVSWYQQTPGQGLQFLFEYFSETQRNKGNFPGRFSGRQFSNSRSEMNVSTLELGDSALYLCASSRRTSGGADTQYFGPGTRLTVL.

This clonotype appeared many times. V usage is TRBV20-1 and J usage is TRBJ1-1; a weak D match, TRBD1 (6 bases). CDR3 length: 13 residues. Between the trimmed V and J ends, which lost 2 bases and 6 bases, there was a span of 13 bases. The germline gives CDR1 DFQATT, CDR2 SNEGSKA (reference sequence). CDR3 sequence reads: CSARSRTDSEAFF. The CDR3 region has the DNA TGCAGTGCTAGATCACGGACAGACTCTGAAGCTTTCTTT.

This clonotype was recorded at least ten times. The V gene is TRBV7-9, the J gene TRBJ2-2, with TRBD2 as a possible D gene (5 bases). Germline V gives CDR1 SEHNR, CDR2 FQNEAQ (reference sequence). Between the trimmed V and J ends, which lost 5 bases and 5 bases, there was a span of 12 bases. The CDR3 is made up of 14 amino acids. The CDR3 DNA reads as TGTGCCAGCAGCCAAGGATGGGAGACCGGGGAGCTGTTTTTT. This codes for CASSQGWETGELFF.

The V and J genes are TRBV19 and TRBJ1-6; TRBD1 matches at 9 bases. This CDR3 comprises 16 residues. J gave up 4 bases and V 9 bases, and 10 bases lay outside the gene matches. Germline CDR1 reads LNHDA; CDR2 reads SQIVND (reference sequence). The CDR3 sequence: CASSLGQGRYNSPLHF. The CDR3 coding sequence is TGTGCCAGCTCCTTGGGACAGGGCAGATATAATTCACCCCTCCACTTT. The full variable domain, rest sourced from reference TRBV19 and TRBJ1-6, is DGGITQSPKYLFRKEGQNVTLSCEQNLNHDAMYWYRQDPGQGLRLIYYSQIVNDFQKGDIAEGYSVSREKKESFPLTVTSAQKNPTAFYLCASSLGQGRYNSPLHFGNGTRLTVT.

This clonotype was observed a few times. The V gene is TRBV7-9, the J gene TRBJ2-3; D might be TRBD2 (6 bases). This CDR3 has 14 amino acids. V was cut by 3 bases and J by 1 base, with 8 bases left in between. Germline CDR1 reads SEHNR; CDR2 reads FQNEAQ (reference sequence). CDR3 sequence (DNA): TGTGCCAGCAGCTTTCCGGGGGGCACAGATACGCAGTATTTT. Its translation: CASSFPGGTDTQYF.

This clonotype came up many times. The V gene is TRBV24-1, the J gene TRBJ2-7; TRBD2 is a possible D gene (5 bases). This CDR3 has 11 amino acids. V lost 10 bases and J 3 bases, leaving 9 bases between the germline ends. Germline V gives CDR1 KGHDR, CDR2 SFDVKD. The CDR3 DNA reads TGTGCCACGCGACTACTCTACGAGCAGTACGTC. Its translation is CATRLLYEQYV.

This clonotype has a count of ten or more. The chain carries TRBV5-6 and TRBJ2-5, with D possibly being TRBD1 or TRBD2 (5 bases each). This CDR3 has 15 amino acids. V lost 4 bases and J 3 bases, leaving 16 bases between the germline ends. Germline values: CDR1 SGHDT, CDR2 YYEEEE. The CDR3 spells CASSQLPGPEETQYF. CDR3 DNA sequence: TGTGCCAGCAGCCAACTCCCGGGACCAGAAGAGACCCAGTACTTC.

Many counts were recorded for this clonotype. This sequence joins TRBV5-4 and TRBJ1-1, with 12 positions matching TRBD1. The CDR3 is 15 amino acids. The V segment lost 3 bases and the J segment 3 bases; nucleotides outside the gene matches: 3. Germline V gene data show CDR1 as SGHNT and CDR2 as YYREEE (reference sequence). The chain's CDR3 is CASSSGQGAYTEAFF. In nucleotides, the CDR3 is TGTGCCAGCAGCTCGGGACAGGGGGCTTACACTGAAGCTTTCTTT.

This clonotype was picked up a small number of times. The CDR3 nucleotides read TGTGCCTGGAGTGTACTGGTCAGCTATGGCTACACCTTC. It encodes CAWSVLVSYGYTF. The rearrangement joins TRBV30 to TRBJ1-2; D is uncertain. In germline, CDR1 is GTSNPN, CDR2 SVGIG (reference sequence). CDR3 length: 13 amino acids. Trimming stripped 0 bases from V and 4 bases from J, with 9 bases between.

This clonotype was counted many times. The rearrangement links TRBV29-1 to TRBJ1-3, with 7 bases lining up with TRBD1. CDR1 is SQVTM, CDR2 ANQGSEA, per germline. This CDR3 spans 13 amino acids. The junction had 2 bases not matched to a gene; V was cut back by 6 bases and J by 0 bases. The CDR3 bases are TGCAGCGTGACAGGGAGCTCTGGAAACACCATATATTTT. It specifies CSVTGSSGNTIYF.